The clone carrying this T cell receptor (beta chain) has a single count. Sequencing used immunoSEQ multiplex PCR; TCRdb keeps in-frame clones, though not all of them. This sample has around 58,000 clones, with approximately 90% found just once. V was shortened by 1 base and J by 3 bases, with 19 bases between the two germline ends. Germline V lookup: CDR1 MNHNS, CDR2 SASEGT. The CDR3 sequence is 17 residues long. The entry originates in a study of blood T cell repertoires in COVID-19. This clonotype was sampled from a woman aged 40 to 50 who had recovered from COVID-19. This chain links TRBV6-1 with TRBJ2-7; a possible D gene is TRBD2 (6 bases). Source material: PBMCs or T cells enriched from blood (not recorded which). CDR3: CASSEEIRDSYLYEQYF. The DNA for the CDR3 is TGTGCCAGCAGTGAAGAAATTCGGGACTCTTACCTCTACGAGCAGTACTTC.